This entry is about one TCR beta chain. Its matching antigen is unknown. This entry belongs to a study of post-analysis software for immune sequencing data. Whole-study findings and limits: Under the F measure, samples that were prepared in one batch clustered strongly together. Five TRBV segments, including TRBV5-6, TRBV5-1 and TRBV20-1, were more frequent in patients than controls.

The TCR beta cDNA libraries carried unique molecular identifiers. In TCRdb, the PCR reads were re-called with MiXCR into one record per CDR3 protein. The table shows about 820,000 distinct CDR3 sequences, with roughly 50% occurring only once. CDR1 is MNHNS, CDR2 SASEGT, per germline. The CDR3 loop spans 15 amino acids. With 3 bases clipped from V and 5 bases from J, the junction kept 6 bases outside the gene matches. This chain connects TRBV6-1 to TRBJ2-2; 7 bases fit TRBD1. The receptor was isolated from a girl aged 10-17 years with multiple sclerosis. Sequencing was done on a sample of blood. This CDR3 is CASSDRQGRTGELFF. For the CDR3, the DNA is TGTGCCAGCAGTGATCGACAGGGTCGGACCGGGGAGCTGTTTTTT.